This T cell receptor beta chain was obtained from a study of blood T cell repertoires in COVID-19. Study context: Spain, Italy and the United States supplied samples that represented acute and convalescent COVID-19.

The CDR3 sequence is 15 residues long. Per germline, CDR1 SGHTA and CDR2 FQGNSA. The germline V and J ends were trimmed by 5 bases and 0 bases, with 11 bases remaining between them. Generated by immunoSEQ multiplex PCR, the TCRdb table keeps only in-frame clones and is missing some. The repertoire holds 95,000 to 100,000 clones, with about 85% as singletons. Input material: peripheral blood. The receptor was derived from a woman in her 70s with active or convalescent COVID-19. The chain is built from TRBV7-2 and TRBJ1-3; D call uncertain. The CDR3 bases are TGTGCCAGCAGCCCCAACACCAACTCTGGAAACACCATATATTTT. Translated, it gives CASSPNTNSGNTIYF.